What follows describes a single T cell receptor (beta chain). The data belong to a study of blood T cell repertoires in COVID-19. Libraries were prepared by immunoSEQ multiplex PCR; TCRdb keeps only in-frame clonotypes and omits some of them. The repertoire holds under 300,000 clones, with roughly nine tenths as singletons. CDR3 size: 16 residues. Trimming left V 3 bases short and J 2 bases short, with 15 bases between. Per germline, CDR1 SGHTA and CDR2 FQGNSA. The chain recombines TRBV7-2 with TRBJ2-3; D is perhaps TRBD2 (5 bases). Sequencing was done on a sample of peripheral blood. This receptor was obtained from a man in his sixties with acute or convalescent COVID-19. CDR3 in amino acids: CASSLSRNGVTDTQYF. Written as DNA, the CDR3 is TGTGCCAGCAGCTTGTCTCGAAACGGGGTCACAGATACGCAGTATTTT.